This TCR beta chain was sequenced for a study of identical twins. TCRdb used MiXCR to reprocess the 5' RACE reads, holding one entry per CDR3 protein. The table has 510,000 or so distinct CDR3 sequences, around 15% seen once. The CDR3 contains 16 residues. Germline loops: CDR1 DFQATT, CDR2 SNEGSKA (reference sequence). V trimming: 0 bases; J trimming: 4 bases; junction bases outside the gene matches: 5. The same data also contributed to another study, on yellow fever vaccine responses in identical twins. That source notes: Among the twins, the vaccine T cell response reportedly seemed partly convergent and partly personalized.

V gene TRBV20-1 combines with J gene TRBJ2-3; 12 nucleotides match TRBD2. The receptor was isolated from a woman under 30 in good health. The sequenced material came from CD4+ T cells sorted from blood. CDR3 DNA: TGCAGTGCTAGAGATCCGACTAGCGGGGGCCCAGATACGCAGTATTTT. Amino acid sequence: CSARDPTSGGPDTQYF.